The clone carrying this T cell receptor (beta chain) was recorded many times. Its antigen is unidentified. Profiles of TCR beta VDJ and CDR3 were generated from a genomic DNA template. TCRdb used MiXCR to reprocess the reads, holding one entry per CDR3 protein. The data show hundreds of thousands of distinct CDR3 sequences, 40% to 50% seen once. This entry belongs to a study of CD8+CD57+ T cells in acquired aplastic anemia. In the study overall: Sorting CD4+ and CD8+ cells gave DNA averaging approximately 3 ug.

Patients chosen for sequencing had CD8+CD57+ cells that had expanded, as shown by flow cytometry. There were no patients without severe acquired aplastic anemia. Untreated patients provided the blood samples, with no therapy given before sampling. CDR1 and CDR2 (germline): SEHNR, FQNEAQ (reference sequence). Trimming removed 5 bases at V and 1 base at J, with 11 bases between. The CDR3 contains 14 residues. Study-level results: Patients and controls had in common some 30 CD8+ CDR3 sequences.

The sequence came from a human donor with aplastic anemia. The sequenced material came from sorted CD4+, CD8+, or CD8+CD57+ T cells (not recorded which) from PBMCs. The V gene is TRBV7-9, the J gene TRBJ1-1; a weak D match, TRBD1 (5 bases). The CDR3 DNA reads TGTGCCAGCAGCCCCATTGGGGGGAACACTGAAGCTTTCTTT. Encoded protein: CASSPIGGNTEAFF.